The rows below give T cell receptor beta chains drawn from one sample of a study of molecular identifiers for immune sequencing clone quantification. TCRdb itself ran the PCR reads through MiXCR, one entry per CDR3 protein. The sample lists over 65,000 distinct CDR3 sequences, roughly 23% seen once, with about 0.73% in the top ten. Sequencing was carried out using naive CD8+ T cells from blood, with Jurkat cell RNA spiked in. These receptors all stem from a human donor in good health. Some libraries in this study had Jurkat cell RNA spiked in. CDR3s include the opening cysteine and the closing phenylalanine or tryptophan. D genes are given only for firm matches.

CASSTSGGSDVQFF,TRBD2,TRBJ2-1,TRBV27
CASSPIPGFVEQYF,-,TRBJ2-7,TRBV7-9
CASSHRKETQYF,-,TRBJ2-5,TRBV4-1
CASSFLTSSDTQYF,-,TRBJ2-3,TRBV27
CSVEGTGVHEQYF,TRBD1,TRBJ2-7,TRBV29-1
CASESGGHEQYF,TRBD2,TRBJ2-7,TRBV6-6
CASSYGPGLDTQYF,-,TRBJ2-3,TRBV6-2/TRBV6-3
CASSQDFRSTTALSF,-,TRBJ2-7,TRBV4-3
CASSEDLAGGSYEQYF,TRBD2,TRBJ2-7,TRBV6-1
CASNLDRGQVNEQFF,TRBD1,TRBJ2-1,TRBV12-3/TRBV12-4
CTSRPPGQGAFLAKNIQYF,-,TRBJ2-4,TRBV1
CSVGRHTNTEAFF,-,TRBJ1-1,TRBV29-1
CASSLVRAGLWTGELFF,-,TRBJ2-2,TRBV7-8
CASRRDLASIQYF,-,TRBJ2-4,TRBV6-1
CASSAGQGPDTQYF,TRBD1,TRBJ2-3,TRBV7-6
CASEILPDTDTQYF,-,TRBJ2-3,TRBV2
CASSLVPPPSSYEQYF,-,TRBJ2-7,TRBV7-2
CASSFMGGEQYF,-,TRBJ2-7,TRBV28
CASSHERVATDTQYF,-,TRBJ2-3,TRBV7-9
CAWSSRAHEQYF,-,TRBJ2-7,TRBV30
CSARGGDNNQPQHF,-,TRBJ1-5,TRBV20-1
CSARGTSGDYNEQFF,TRBD2,TRBJ2-1,TRBV20-1
CASSSPLYTDTQYF,-,TRBJ2-3,TRBV7-9
CASSTLRGRGTGELFF,TRBD1,TRBJ2-2,TRBV27
CARSGGVGNTEAFF,-,TRBJ1-1,TRBV9
CASRSGGYSYGQYF,-,TRBJ2-7,TRBV19
CASSAGDLSNQPQHF,-,TRBJ1-5,TRBV5-1
CASSLNSGSIEQFF,-,TRBJ2-1,TRBV7-9
CASSPGQGGFNQPQHF,TRBD1,TRBJ1-5,TRBV7-2
CSAPPGPNNQPQHF,-,TRBJ1-5,TRBV20-1
CASSGQGITDTQYF,TRBD1,TRBJ2-3,TRBV12-3/TRBV12-4
CASSPDGRNTEAFF,-,TRBJ1-1,TRBV12-3/TRBV12-4
CASSLIIAGGLYEQYF,TRBD2,TRBJ2-7,TRBV7-9
CASKPGQGPSNYGYTF,TRBD1,TRBJ1-2,TRBV2
CASSPGQGAYPSNQPQHF,TRBD1,TRBJ1-5,TRBV2
CASSSRLTYYNEQFF,-,TRBJ2-1,TRBV28
CSVGGASYNEQFF,-,TRBJ2-1,TRBV29-1
CASSLLGSNQPQHF,-,TRBJ1-5,TRBV28
CSARPAACEQYF,-,TRBJ2-7,TRBV20-1
CSVGLAGGPWGEQFF,TRBD2,TRBJ2-1,TRBV29-1
CASSLVLAGSSYNEQFF,TRBD2,TRBJ2-1,TRBV7-9
CASSSNLEWGSPLHF,-,TRBJ1-6,TRBV11-2
CASSQDRQGTGELFF,-,TRBJ2-2,TRBV4-3
CASSENAVLGQITQPQHF,TRBD1,TRBJ1-5,TRBV6-1
CASSQDPAGPLLSYEQYF,TRBD2,TRBJ2-7,TRBV4-2
CASSLGFGLAGYEQYF,TRBD2,TRBJ2-7,TRBV11-2
CASSYLTSSDTQYF,-,TRBJ2-3,TRBV6-5
CASSQGPGQGISYEQYF,TRBD1,TRBJ2-7,TRBV3-1